The 12 T cell receptor beta chains listed next were all sequenced from one sample in a study of blood T cell repertoires in COVID-19. TCRdb's table, derived via immunoSEQ multiplex PCR, lists solely in-frame clones and lacks some. The sample lists about 55,000 clones; approximately 90% were seen once. Sample: peripheral blood. The receptors here all came from a man between 60 and 70 years old with acute or convalescent COVID-19.

The chain recombines TRBV7-3 with TRBJ2-1; tentative D call: TRBD2 (6 bases). CDR1 is SGHTA, CDR2 FQGTGA, per germline. With 5 bases removed from V and 9 bases from J, the gap between germline ends came to 11 bases. The CDR3 sequence is 12 residues long. The CDR3 nucleotides read TGTGCCAGCAGCCCGTTGGGGGGTGAGCAGTTCTTC. Its protein is CASSPLGGEQFF.

This chain links TRBV9 with TRBJ2-5; D might be TRBD2 (5 bases). The V gene lost 0 bases and the J gene lost 5 bases, with 11 bases spanning the gap. Germline CDR1 and CDR2: SGDLS and YYNGEE. This CDR3 comprises 14 residues. This CDR3 is CASSVASSTETQYF. CDR3 nucleotides: TGTGCCAGCAGCGTAGCTTCTAGCACGGAGACCCAGTACTTC.

This clone was seen only once. V and J are TRBV29-1 and TRBJ1-2, with a tentative D call TRBD1 (5 bases). V dropped 6 bases and J dropped 0 bases, with 20 bases sitting between them. CDR1 and CDR2 (germline): SQVTM, ANQGSEA. The CDR3 covers 16 residues. The CDR3 DNA reads TGCAGCGTCCAACCGGCACGCGGGGGAGCTAACTATGGCTACACCTTC. It codes for CSVQPARGGANYGYTF.

The V gene is TRBV6-5, the J gene TRBJ1-6; 7 bases fit TRBD1. The CDR3 extends over 14 amino acids. Germline V lookup: CDR1 MNHEY, CDR2 SVGAGI. V dropped 6 bases and J dropped 7; count of bases not matched to a gene: 6. CDR3 protein: CASSLGQANSPLHF. CDR3 DNA: TGTGCCAGCAGCCTTGGACAGGCAAATTCACCCCTCCACTTT.

The chain combines TRBV28 with TRBJ2-7, with 7 bases that match TRBD2. Germline CDR1 reads MDHEN; CDR2 reads SYDVKM. The CDR3 sequence is 16 residues long. Trimming removed 5 bases from V and 0 bases from J; junction bases left unmatched: 10. The CDR3, as DNA: TGTGCCAGCAGTCCTGCTTTGGGCGGGAGCTCCTACGAGCAGTACTTC. Translating it yields CASSPALGGSSYEQYF.

This clone was seen a handful of times. The chain couples TRBV6-1 to TRBJ1-1; D possibly corresponds to TRBD1 (6 bases). Germline CDR1 is MNHNS and CDR2 is SASEGT. Trimming stripped 2 bases from V and 0 bases from J, with 13 bases between. The CDR3 runs to 16 residues. The CDR3 loop reads CASSEFVGTLNTEAFF. CDR3 bases: TGTGCCAGCAGTGAATTTGTTGGGACACTGAACACTGAAGCTTTCTTT.

The rearrangement links TRBV27 to TRBJ1-6; maybe TRBD1 (6 bases). V lost 2 bases and J lost 9, with 14 bases in between. CDR3 length equals 15 residues. Germline CDR1 and CDR2: MNHEY and SMNVEV (reference sequence). CDR3: CASSLLGAGVSPLHF. CDR3 in DNA: TGTGCCAGCAGTTTACTGGGGGCTGGGGTTTCACCCCTCCACTTT.

The rearrangement uses TRBV7-2 and TRBJ1-4; the D gene is possibly TRBD1 (6 bases). V lost 6 bases, J lost 0 bases, and 11 bases lay in between. CDR3 length: 15 amino acids. Per the germline V gene, CDR1 is SGHTA and CDR2 is FQGNSA. The CDR3 DNA sequence: TGTGCCAGCAGACAGGACAGTGCAACTAATGAAAAACTGTTTTTT. The encoded protein is CASRQDSATNEKLFF.

A single count supports this clone. The chain recombines TRBV5-8 with TRBJ2-5; D perhaps matches TRBD2 (6 bases). V lost 3 bases to trimming and J lost 1 base, with 19 bases between them. The germline V gene encodes CDR1 SGHTS and CDR2 YDEGEE. This CDR3 is built from 17 residues. CDR3 in DNA: TGTGCCAGCAGCTCAGCCCGGAGGGTAGCCATCCAAGAGACCCAGTACTTC. The encoded protein is CASSSARRVAIQETQYF.

This clone is classed as medium-sized. The CDR3, as DNA: TGTGCCAGCCGCCGCGCGGGAGCTGACGAGCAGTACTTC. Its translation is CASRRAGADEQYF. The rearrangement joins TRBV6-5 to TRBJ2-7; 7 positions match TRBD2. J gave up 5 bases and V 8 bases, and 9 bases lay outside the gene matches. CDR1 and CDR2 (germline): MNHEY, SVGAGI. This CDR3 has 13 residues.

The DNA of the CDR3 is TGCGCCAGCAGCTTGGATGGGCGGGGCACCGGGGAGCTGTTTTTT. Its translation: CASSLDGRGTGELFF. The chain uses TRBV5-1 and TRBJ2-2, with D possibly TRBD2 on 6 matching bases. V was shortened by 0 bases and J by 4 bases, with 10 bases between the two germline ends. Germline V gene lookup returns CDR1 SGHRS and CDR2 YFSETQ. This CDR3 has 15 residues.

This chain connects TRBV7-8 to TRBJ2-1; 9 bases are a match to TRBD1. The V gene's germline CDR1 is SGHVS and CDR2 FQNEAQ. This CDR3 is 15 amino acids long. J lost 7 bases, V lost 4 bases, and 8 bases had no gene match. The CDR3 here is CASSWRPGTGNEQFF. In DNA, the CDR3 is TGTGCCAGCAGCTGGAGACCCGGGACAGGGAATGAGCAGTTCTTC.